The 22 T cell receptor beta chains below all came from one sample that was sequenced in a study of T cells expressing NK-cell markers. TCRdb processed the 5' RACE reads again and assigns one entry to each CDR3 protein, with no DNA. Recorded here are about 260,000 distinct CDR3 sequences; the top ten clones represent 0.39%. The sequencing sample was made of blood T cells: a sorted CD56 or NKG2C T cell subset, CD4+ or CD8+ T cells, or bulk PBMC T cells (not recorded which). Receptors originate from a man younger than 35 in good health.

The CDR3 loop is CAIRNDRKNTEAFF. This chain joins TRBV10-3 and TRBJ1-1; TCRdb's D gene call, TRBD1, goes unchecked for lack of DNA. The CDR3 is 14 residues long. Germline assignment: CDR1 ENHRY and CDR2 SYGVKD.

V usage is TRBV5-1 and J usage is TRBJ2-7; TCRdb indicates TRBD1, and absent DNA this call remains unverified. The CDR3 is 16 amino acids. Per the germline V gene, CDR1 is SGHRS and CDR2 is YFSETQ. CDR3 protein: CASVAGTGGTSYEQYF.

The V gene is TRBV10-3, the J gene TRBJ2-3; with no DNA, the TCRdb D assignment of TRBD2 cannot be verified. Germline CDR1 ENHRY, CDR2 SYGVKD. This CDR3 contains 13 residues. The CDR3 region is CAIMEGGTDTQYF.

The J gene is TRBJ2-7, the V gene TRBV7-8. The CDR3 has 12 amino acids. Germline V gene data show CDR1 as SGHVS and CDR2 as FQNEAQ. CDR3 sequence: CASSLERLEQYF.

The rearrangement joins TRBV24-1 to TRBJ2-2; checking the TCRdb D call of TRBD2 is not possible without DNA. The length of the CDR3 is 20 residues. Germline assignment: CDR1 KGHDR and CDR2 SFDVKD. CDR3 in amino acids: CATSDSRRLAGDRATGELFF.

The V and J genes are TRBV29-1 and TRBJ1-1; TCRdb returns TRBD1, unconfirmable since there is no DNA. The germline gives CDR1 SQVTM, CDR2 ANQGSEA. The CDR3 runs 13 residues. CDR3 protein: CSVEPQGHTEAFF.

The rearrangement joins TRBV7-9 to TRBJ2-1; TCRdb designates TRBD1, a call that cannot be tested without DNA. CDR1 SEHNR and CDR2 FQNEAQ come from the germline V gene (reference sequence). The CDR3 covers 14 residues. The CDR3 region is CASSPSTIGGIQFF. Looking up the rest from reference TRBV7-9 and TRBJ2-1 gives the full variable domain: DTGVSQNPRHKITKRGQNVTFRCDPISEHNRLYWYRQTLGQGPEFLTYFQNEAQLEKSRLLSDRFSAERPKGSFSTLEIQRTEQGDSAMYLCASSPSTIGGIQFFGPGTRLTVL.

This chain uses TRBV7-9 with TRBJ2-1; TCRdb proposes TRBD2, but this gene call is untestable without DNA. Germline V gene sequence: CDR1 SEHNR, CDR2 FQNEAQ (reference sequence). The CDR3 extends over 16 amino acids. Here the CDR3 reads CASSQTSGREHNEQFF.

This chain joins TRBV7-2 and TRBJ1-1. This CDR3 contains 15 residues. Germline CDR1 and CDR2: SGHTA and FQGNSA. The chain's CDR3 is CASSLASEGWTEAFF.

This chain's CDR3 is CSVEGTDYNEQFF. The chain joins TRBV29-1 to TRBJ2-1; the D call from TCRdb, TRBD1, cannot be confirmed without DNA. Germline-derived CDR1 and CDR2 are SQVTM and ANQGSEA. The CDR3 has 13 residues.

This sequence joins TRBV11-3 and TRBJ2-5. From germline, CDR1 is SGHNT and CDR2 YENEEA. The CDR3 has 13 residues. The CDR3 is CASSFTRQETQYF. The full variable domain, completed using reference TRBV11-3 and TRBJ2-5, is EAGVVQSPRYKIIEKKQPVAFWCNPISGHNTLYWYLQNLGQGPELLIRYENEEAVDDSQLPKDRFSAERLKGVDSTLKIQPAELGDSAVYLCASSFTRQETQYFGPGTRLLVL.

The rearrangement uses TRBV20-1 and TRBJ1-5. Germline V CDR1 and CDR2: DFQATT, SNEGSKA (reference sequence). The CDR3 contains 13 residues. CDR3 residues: CSASSGSLQPQHF.

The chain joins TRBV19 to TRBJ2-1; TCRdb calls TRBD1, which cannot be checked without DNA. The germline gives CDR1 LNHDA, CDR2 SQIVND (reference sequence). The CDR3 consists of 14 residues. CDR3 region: CASSRGRDYNEQFF.

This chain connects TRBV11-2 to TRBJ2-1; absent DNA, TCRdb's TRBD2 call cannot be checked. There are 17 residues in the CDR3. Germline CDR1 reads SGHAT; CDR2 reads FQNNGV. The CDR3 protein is CASSPRGAGAQYNEQFF.

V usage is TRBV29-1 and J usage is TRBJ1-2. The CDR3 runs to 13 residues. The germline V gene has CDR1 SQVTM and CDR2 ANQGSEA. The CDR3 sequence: CSAGTSGNYGYTF.

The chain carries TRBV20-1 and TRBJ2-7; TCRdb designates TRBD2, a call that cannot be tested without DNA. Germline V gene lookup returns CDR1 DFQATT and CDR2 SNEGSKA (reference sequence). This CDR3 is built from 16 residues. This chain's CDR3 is CSARGTSGRMGYEQYF.

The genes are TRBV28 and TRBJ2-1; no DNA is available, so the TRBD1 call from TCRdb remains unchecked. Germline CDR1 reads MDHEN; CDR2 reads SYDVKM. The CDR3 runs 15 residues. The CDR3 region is CASSLMTGTYNEQFF. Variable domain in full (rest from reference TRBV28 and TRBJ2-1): DVKVTQSSRYLVKRTGEKVFLECVQDMDHENMFWYRQDPGLGLRLIYFSYDVKMKEKGDIPEGYSVSREKKERFSLILESASTNQTSMYLCASSLMTGTYNEQFFGPGTRLTVL.

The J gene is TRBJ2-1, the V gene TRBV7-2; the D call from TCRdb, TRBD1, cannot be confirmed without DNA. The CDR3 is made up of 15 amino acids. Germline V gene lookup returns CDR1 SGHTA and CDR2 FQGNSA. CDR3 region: CASSLLQGGLDEQFF.

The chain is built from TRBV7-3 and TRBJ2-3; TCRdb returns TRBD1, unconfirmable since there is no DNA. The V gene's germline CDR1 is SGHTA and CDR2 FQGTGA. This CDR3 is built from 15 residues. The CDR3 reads CASSLTTDPRGTQYF.

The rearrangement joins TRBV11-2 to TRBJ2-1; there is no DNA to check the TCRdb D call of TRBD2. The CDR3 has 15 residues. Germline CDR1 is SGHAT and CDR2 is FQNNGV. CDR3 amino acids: CASRGGLIPYNEQFF.

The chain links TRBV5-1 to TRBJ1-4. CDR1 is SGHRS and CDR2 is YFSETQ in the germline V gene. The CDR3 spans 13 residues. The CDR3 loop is CASSDGGSEKLFF.

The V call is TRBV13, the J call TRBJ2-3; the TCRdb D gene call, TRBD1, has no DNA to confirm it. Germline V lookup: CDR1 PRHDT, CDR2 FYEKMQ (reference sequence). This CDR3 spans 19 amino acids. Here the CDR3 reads CASSLGPKGAGTDTDTQYF.